Reported below is one T cell receptor beta chain. The sample holds no much larger clone one base away, and base qualities are not on file. These data come from a study of graft-versus-host responses after intestinal transplantation (dated by TCRdb to about 2021). Notes on the research overall: The transplants that recipients received were multivisceral, liver-intestinal, or isolated intestinal. Every recipient was given anti-thymocyte globulin induction, then maintenance tacrolimus and steroids for about three years. Graft-versus-host and host-versus-graft alloreactive T cell clones were tracked in the graft, circulation and bone marrow after intestinal transplantation using bulk TCR-beta CDR3 sequencing. Alloreactive clones were identified by sequencing pre-transplant mixed lymphocyte reaction products and comparing these products with unstimulated pre-transplant donor and recipient T cells. A cohort of about two dozen intestinal transplant recipients, including one retransplant, was enrolled, and 3 patients lacking pretransplant specimens were excluded. Donor T cell macrochimerism was defined as a peak of at least 4% donor T cells among recipient peripheral blood mononuclear cells. Rather than being sequenced by the commercial service, samples from a few later patients were sequenced in-house on an Illumina MiSeq and processed with MiXCR.

The receptor library was made with the immunoSEQ multiplex PCR assay. In most patients, genomic DNA was isolated using the Qiagen DNeasy Blood and Tissue Kit and sent frozen to Adaptive Biotechnologies for TCR sequencing. For most patients, high-throughput TCR-beta CDR3 sequencing of genomic DNA was performed by Adaptive Biotechnologies. The authors processed their data as follows. Adaptive's ImmunoSEQ software supplied the TCR sequencing data for 15 to 20 patients, while MiXCR and VDJtools were used to process a few other patients. To correct CD4 versus CD8 sorting errors, sequences present in both subsets at a frequency ratio below 5:1 were removed. CDR3 nucleotide sequences shared between donor and recipient were removed because their origin could not be assigned. At least 2-fold expansion over unstimulated cells and a minimum CFSE-low frequency of 0.002% (template counts) or 0.001% (read counts) were required for clones to be classified as alloreactive. A clone was considered mappable if detected in the sequenced pre-transplant spleen, lymph node, or MLR CFSE-low populations of the donor or recipient. The cumulative frequency of alloreactive clones was calculated as a percentage of all sequences, weighted by copy number. TCRdb re-hosts the immuneACCESS table, in-frame sequences only. Its copies lack some clones; in the studies checked, an unresolved V gene accounts for under half of them, and the cause for the rest is not known. The V and J calls and clone size were taken over from that table, and D and trimming were inferred from the DNA. The sample table lists around 15,000 clones, around 33% of them with a count of one. Roughly 3.7% of the sample belongs to the ten largest clones.

There are 15 amino acids in the CDR3, from cysteine to phenylalanine inclusive. The only DNA kept is the CDR3, 45 bases in frame from the first base. After removal of 5 bases from V and 8 bases from J, the junction retains 10 bases not matched to a gene. The germline V gene gives CDR1 as SGHTA and CDR2 as FQGNSA. What the research found in general, with its limitations: The conclusions were limited by the relatively low number and heterogeneity of the intestinal transplant patients. Early after transplant, peak levels of circulating GvH clones were found to be associated with declines in HvG clones. In patients with donor T cell macrochimerism, the allografts had high GvH to HvG T cell clonal ratios. GvH clones turned up in recipient bone marrow, with some appearing earlier in ileal mucosa or blood, a pattern consistent with an intestinal mucosal origin.

Taken with the paper, the label for time point translates to: cells obtained before transplantation from donor or recipient. Mixed lymphocyte reactions plated about 200,000 CFSE-labeled pre-transplant responders with about 200,000 irradiated violet-dye-labeled stimulators and were cultured for about six days. Proliferating CD3+CD4+CFSE-low and CD3+CD8+CFSE-low responder cells were FACS-sorted on a BD Influx sorter after the mixed lymphocyte reaction. This receptor was obtained from a human patient who received an intestinal transplant. Sequencing used alloreactive CD4+ T cells from a mixed lymphocyte reaction culture, obtained before intestinal transplant. This specimen's cell subset or site label, interpreted: CFSE-low proliferating T cells sorted from roughly six-day pre-transplant mixed lymphocyte reaction (GvH or HvG direction). Recombination joined TRBV7-2 with TRBJ2-1, with 9 bases aligning to TRBD1. In nucleotides, the sequence is TGTGCCAGCAGCCCCCGGGACAGGGTGTTGGATGAGCAGTTCTTC. This yields the protein CASSPRDRVLDEQFF.